Below, 28 T cell receptor beta chains from the same sample are listed, as sequenced in a study of blood T cell repertoires in COVID-19. Assay: immunoSEQ multiplex PCR; the TCRdb copy retains only in-frame clones and omits some. This sample has about 170,000 clones, with roughly nine tenths found just once. The sequenced sample was PBMCs or T cells enriched from blood (not recorded which). The receptors derive from a human donor with acute COVID-19. The donor label of this sample is uncertain.

The chain employs TRBV7-8 and TRBJ2-5, with TRBD2 matching over 12 bases. CDR3 length: 17 amino acids. Germline CDR1 SGHVS, CDR2 FQNEAQ. Unmatched junction bases numbered 9, after V lost 5 bases and J lost 2 bases. As DNA, the CDR3 is TGTGCCAGCAGCCTCACTAGCGGGGGGACCTTACAAGAGACCCAGTACTTC. Its protein is CASSLTSGGTLQETQYF.

DNA of the CDR3: TGTGCCAGCAGTTACGGGCAACCACCGGCCTACGAGCAGTACTTC. This codes for CASSYGQPPAYEQYF. The chain joins TRBV6-5 to TRBJ2-7; D is undetermined. The CDR3 loop spans 15 amino acids. Germline CDR1 is MNHEY and CDR2 is SVGAGI. Trimming took off 2 bases at V and 2 bases at J, with 13 bases between the two ends.

This clone showed up just once. The rearrangement joins TRBV5-8 to TRBJ1-5; D is perhaps TRBD1 (5 bases). The CDR3 contains 16 residues. The germline V and J ends were trimmed by 2 bases and 4 bases, with 16 bases remaining between them. Germline V CDR1 and CDR2: SGHTS, YDEGEE. CDR3 in DNA: TGTGCCAGCAGCTTAATAACAGGCCCCCCAAATCAGCCCCAGCATTTT. This encodes CASSLITGPPNQPQHF. Full variable domain (remainder filled in from reference TRBV5-8 and TRBJ1-5): EAGVTQSPTHLIKTRGQQATLRCSPISGHTSVYWYQQALGLGLQFLLWYDEGEERNRGNFPPRFSGRQFPNYSSELNVNALELEDSALYLCASSLITGPPNQPQHFGDGTRLSIL.

The chain carries TRBV4-2 and TRBJ1-4; D is undetermined. Trimming shortened V by 0 bases and J by 0 bases, and 5 bases separated the two germline ends. Germline V gene lookup returns CDR1 LGHNA and CDR2 YNFKEQ. The CDR3 runs 15 residues. CDR3 DNA: TGTGCCAGCAGCCAAGAGGGAGCAACTAATGAAAAACTGTTTTTT. Protein: CASSQEGATNEKLFF.

This rearrangement joins TRBV7-2 to TRBJ2-3; 13 nucleotides line up with TRBD2. This CDR3 region has 15 residues. The trim removed 6 bases at V and 8 bases at J, leaving 8 bases unmatched. The germline CDR1 and CDR2 sequences are SGHTA and FQGNSA. CDR3 in amino acids: CASRELAGGPGTQYF. CDR3 DNA sequence: TGTGCCAGCAGGGAACTAGCGGGGGGGCCGGGTACGCAGTATTTT.

The V and J genes are TRBV6-5 and TRBJ2-7, with 9 bases matching TRBD1. V shed 6 bases, J shed 1 base, and the junction held 7 bases outside the gene matches. Germline assignment: CDR1 MNHEY and CDR2 SVGAGI. The CDR3 consists of 15 residues. The CDR3 region is CASRSGTGISYEQYF. The CDR3, as DNA: TGTGCCAGCAGATCCGGGACAGGGATTTCCTACGAGCAGTACTTC.

This clone showed up just once. CDR3 sequence (DNA): TGTGCCAGTACCGTGACAGTTACTGGAAACACCATATATTTT. Amino acids: CASTVTVTGNTIYF. The chain recombines TRBV19 with TRBJ1-3, with D perhaps TRBD1 (5 bases). The CDR3 spans 14 residues. Germline loops: CDR1 LNHDA, CDR2 SQIVND (reference sequence). The V end lost 7 bases, the J end lost 2 bases, and 12 bases lay between the germline ends.

The chain is built from TRBV5-6 and TRBJ1-3, with a weak D call TRBD1 (5 bases). The CDR3 extends over 14 amino acids. V gave up 4 bases and J gave up 5 bases, with 13 bases separating them. CDR1 and CDR2 (germline): SGHDT, YYEEEE. The CDR3: CASSHMTDRNTIYF. Here the CDR3 DNA reads TGTGCCAGCAGCCACATGACAGATCGAAACACCATATATTTT.

This clone was found many times. The chain is built from TRBV2 and TRBJ1-2, with D unclear. Germline V lookup: CDR1 SNHLY, CDR2 FYNNEI. This CDR3 has 15 residues. The V end lost 8 bases, the J end lost 3 bases, and 19 bases lay between the germline ends. The DNA of the CDR3 is TGTGCCAGCTCGACGGCGCAGCCAGGTGACTATGGCTACACCTTC. Encoded protein: CASSTAQPGDYGYTF.

This sequence joins TRBV27 and TRBJ2-2, with 7 bases aligning to TRBD1. The V and J ends lost 3 bases and 4 bases, in that order; junction bases with no gene match: 5. Germline CDR1 MNHEY, CDR2 SMNVEV (reference sequence). The CDR3 length is 15 residues. The CDR3 region is CASSFDRVSTGELFF. The CDR3 nucleotides read TGTGCCAGCAGTTTCGACAGGGTCAGCACCGGGGAGCTGTTTTTT.

This clone was found once. The J gene is TRBJ2-3, the V gene TRBV18, with a tentative D call TRBD1 (6 bases). V was clipped by 5 bases and J by 5 bases, with 14 bases between them. The CDR3 has 14 amino acids. Germline values: CDR1 KGHSH, CDR2 LQKENI. As DNA, the CDR3 is TGTGCCAGCTCATATACAGGGTCAGGAGATACGCAGTATTTT. Protein product: CASSYTGSGDTQYF.

In this sample, this clone turned up once. The rearrangement joins TRBV30 to TRBJ2-1; a possible D gene is TRBD2 (7 bases). This CDR3 spans 15 amino acids. The germline V and J ends were trimmed by 0 bases and 3 bases, with 12 bases remaining between them. Germline CDR1 and CDR2: GTSNPN and SVGIG (reference sequence). In nucleotides, the CDR3 is TGTGCCTGGAGTGTGGGGGGGCGCGACTACAATGAGCAGTTCTTC. Translation gives CAWSVGGRDYNEQFF.

The chain uses TRBV6-2 or TRBV6-3 and TRBJ2-5, with 13 bases aligning to TRBD2. The V gene end was trimmed by 4 bases and the J gene end by 2 bases; junction bases not matched to a gene: 1. The germline V gene encodes CDR1 MNHEY and CDR2 SVGEGT. The CDR3 loop spans 15 amino acids. CDR3 amino acids: CASSSGLAGQETQYF. As DNA, the CDR3 is TGTGCCAGCAGTTCGGGACTAGCGGGACAAGAGACCCAGTACTTC.

The chain is built from TRBV2 and TRBJ1-6, with 8 bases aligning to TRBD1. The CDR3 runs 17 residues. Germline CDR1 and CDR2: SNHLY and FYNNEI. DNA for the CDR3: TGTGGTACACAGTCGGCCGGACAGGGCGCTTTTAATTCACCCCTCCACTTT. Its translation: CGTQSAGQGAFNSPLHF.

V usage is TRBV2 and J usage is TRBJ1-2; 7 positions match TRBD1. Per the germline V gene, CDR1 is SNHLY and CDR2 is FYNNEI. The V and J ends lost 7 bases and 2 bases, in that order; junction bases with no gene match: 4. The CDR3 consists of 13 residues. The CDR3 DNA is TGTGCCAGCATCAGGGGGTACAACTATGGCTACACCTTC. Protein: CASIRGYNYGYTF.

The chain couples TRBV6-4 to TRBJ1-1; D not certain. V lost 4 bases and J 5 bases, leaving 11 bases between the germline ends. Germline-derived CDR1 and CDR2 are MRHNA and SNTAGT. This CDR3 region has 13 residues. CDR3 in amino acids: CASSGGDTTEAFF. In DNA, the CDR3 is TGTGCCAGCAGTGGCGGGGATACGACTGAAGCTTTCTTT.

This rearrangement joins TRBV7-9 to TRBJ2-7, with 8 bases fitting TRBD1. The CDR3 sequence is 17 residues long. Germline lookup yields CDR1 SEHNR and CDR2 FQNEAQ (reference sequence). J gave up 7 bases and V 0 bases, and 14 bases lay outside the gene matches. The DNA for the CDR3 is TGTGCCAGCAGCTTAGCGCTCCTCCGGGACAGGTCCGGAGAGCAGTACTTC. Translating it yields CASSLALLRDRSGEQYF.

The chain recombines TRBV19 with TRBJ1-4, with a tentative D call TRBD1 (6 bases). Germline assignment: CDR1 LNHDA and CDR2 SQIVND (reference sequence). The CDR3 has 15 residues. Trimming removed 5 bases from V and 4 bases from J, with 14 bases in between. In DNA, the CDR3 is TGTGCCAGTAGTCCGACAGGATGGTATAATGAAAAACTGTTTTTT. This sequence encodes CASSPTGWYNEKLFF.

The rearrangement links TRBV9 to TRBJ1-2, with a weak D call TRBD1 (6 bases). The CDR3 is 16 residues long. The germline V gene has CDR1 SGDLS and CDR2 YYNGEE. The V end was cut by 3 bases, the J end by 5 bases, with 20 bases between. The CDR3 reads CASSATFFGQIYGYTF. The CDR3 nucleotides read TGTGCCAGCAGCGCCACTTTCTTCGGACAGATTTATGGCTACACCTTC.

This clone was seen a few times. This sequence joins TRBV12-5 and TRBJ2-7; 11 bases align to TRBD2. The CDR3 is 14 residues long. Germline CDR1 reads LGHNT; CDR2 reads FRNRAP. The V and J ends lost 7 bases and 4 bases, in that order; junction bases with no gene match: 6. CDR3 region: CASAPRLAGYEQYF. The CDR3 DNA is TGTGCTAGTGCCCCGAGACTAGCGGGGTACGAGCAGTACTTC.

This chain connects TRBV6-5 to TRBJ1-4; TRBD1 aligns across 9 bases. The CDR3 contains 15 residues. Trimming took 5 bases from V and 7 from J; bases not matched to a gene: 8. The germline gives CDR1 MNHEY, CDR2 SVGAGI. The CDR3 is CASSPYRGRSEKLFF. In DNA, the CDR3 is TGTGCCAGCAGTCCCTACAGGGGGCGCTCTGAAAAACTGTTTTTT.

J is TRBJ2-3 and V is TRBV24-1; maybe TRBD1 (7 bases). Trimming stripped 4 bases from V and 5 bases from J, with 12 bases between. The CDR3 spans 14 residues. Germline values: CDR1 KGHDR, CDR2 SFDVKD. The CDR3 sequence: CATSEEGARDTQYF. DNA of the CDR3: TGTGCCACCAGTGAGGAGGGGGCCAGAGATACGCAGTATTTT.

The chain combines TRBV4-2 with TRBJ1-2, with TRBD1 as a possible D gene (5 bases). From germline, CDR1 is LGHNA and CDR2 YNFKEQ. The CDR3 totals 16 residues. Trimming removed 0 bases from V and 3 bases from J, with 14 bases in between. As DNA, the CDR3 is TGTGCCAGCAGCCAAGATATTAGGGGCGCGGACTATGGCTACACCTTC. Translation: CASSQDIRGADYGYTF.

This clone turned up a few times. The V gene is TRBV12-3 or TRBV12-4, the J gene TRBJ1-1; 7 bases match TRBD1. This CDR3 spans 11 amino acids. The junction had 5 bases not matched to a gene; V was cut back by 6 bases and J by 10 bases. The chain's CDR3 is CASRHRDRAFF. DNA of the CDR3: TGTGCCAGCAGGCACCGGGACAGAGCTTTCTTT.

This chain connects TRBV6-5 to TRBJ2-3; no definite D call. CDR1 is MNHEY, CDR2 SVGAGI, per germline. With 5 bases removed from V and 0 bases from J, the gap between germline ends came to 9 bases. The CDR3 spans 14 residues. The CDR3 sequence: CASSQLPSTDTQYF. The CDR3 region has the DNA TGTGCCAGCAGTCAACTCCCAAGCACAGATACGCAGTATTTT.

The chain combines TRBV11-2 with TRBJ2-1; TRBD1 matches at 7 bases. This CDR3 is built from 15 residues. Germline V gives CDR1 SGHAT, CDR2 FQNNGV. The trim removed 4 bases at V and 3 bases at J, leaving 6 bases unmatched. CDR3 in amino acids: CASSWPGQLYNEQFF. DNA of the CDR3: TGTGCCAGCAGCTGGCCGGGACAGCTCTACAATGAGCAGTTCTTC.

The chain uses TRBV3-1 (or the pseudogene TRBV3-2) and TRBJ1-1; tentatively, D is TRBD1 (6 bases). The CDR3 sequence is 16 residues long. V was trimmed by 0 bases and J by 0 bases, leaving 11 bases between them. Germline lookup yields CDR1 LGHDT and CDR2 YNNKEL (reference sequence). CDR3 residues: CASSQEQGKMNTEAFF. For the CDR3, the DNA is TGTGCCAGCAGCCAAGAACAGGGAAAGATGAACACTGAAGCTTTCTTT.

This CDR3 is CASIPGGWGTDTQYF. The CDR3 DNA is TGTGCCAGCATCCCAGGGGGCTGGGGCACAGATACGCAGTATTTT. The J gene is TRBJ2-3, the V gene TRBV10-3; 8 nucleotides line up with TRBD1. CDR3 size: 15 residues. Germline values: CDR1 ENHRY, CDR2 SYGVKD. V was clipped by 10 bases and J by 1 base; unmatched bases: 10.